Below, 13 T cell receptor beta chains from the same sample are listed, as sequenced in a study of cytomegalovirus exposure and HLA in healthy donors. The PCR was carried out with 60 Vbeta primers and 13 Jbeta primers. Profiling relied on immunoSEQ multiplex PCR, and the TCRdb table lists in-frame clones only, not all of them. This specimen shows about 51,000 clones; the ten leading clones hold roughly 25%. The specimen sequenced was PBMCs. The source of these receptors is a man aged 35 to 55 in good health and CMV-seropositive.

The J gene is TRBJ2-2, the V gene TRBV9; 8 positions agree with TRBD1. Looked up from germline, CDR1 is SGDLS and CDR2 is YYNGEE. Trimming at V came to 6 bases and at J to 4 bases, leaving 5 bases not matched to a gene. The length of the CDR3 is 14 residues. The DNA for the CDR3 is TGTGCCAGCACCAGGGGGCGGATCACCGGGGAGCTGTTTTTT. Its translation is CASTRGRITGELFF.

V usage is TRBV7-9 and J usage is TRBJ1-5; D is possibly TRBD1 (6 bases). The CDR3 contains 16 residues. Germline V CDR1 and CDR2: SEHNR, FQNEAQ (reference sequence). Trimming took 2 bases from V and 2 from J, leaving 13 bases between them. CDR3 sequence (DNA): TGTGCCAGCAGCTTATTCAGGGGCGAGGGCAATCAGCCCCAGCATTTT. It codes for CASSLFRGEGNQPQHF.

This chain uses TRBV2 with TRBJ1-1, with D perhaps TRBD1 (5 bases). The V and J ends lost 8 bases and 1 base respectively, with 8 bases between them. Germline V gene sequence: CDR1 SNHLY, CDR2 FYNNEI. CDR3 length: 12 amino acids. CDR3 in DNA: TGTGCCAGCTTTGGACAGAACACTGAAGCTTTCTTT. Translation gives CASFGQNTEAFF.

This sequence joins TRBV9 and TRBJ2-3; TRBD2 is a possible D gene (7 bases). The CDR3 runs 17 residues. With 0 bases removed from V and 1 base from J, the gap between germline ends came to 15 bases. Germline values: CDR1 SGDLS, CDR2 YYNGEE. The CDR3 region is CASSVGRGGLGTDTQYF. CDR3 in DNA: TGTGCCAGCAGCGTAGGAAGGGGGGGGCTGGGCACAGATACGCAGTATTTT.

V and J are TRBV14 and TRBJ2-2, with D perhaps matching TRBD2 (6 bases). The CDR3 totals 19 residues. Germline V gene sequence: CDR1 SGHDN, CDR2 FVKESK. Trimming removed 2 bases at V and 5 bases at J, with 24 bases between. CDR3: CASSQFMPQTVGGTGELFF. CDR3 DNA sequence: TGTGCCAGCAGCCAATTTATGCCCCAGACAGTGGGAGGAACCGGGGAGCTGTTTTTT.

The chain has TRBV5-1 and TRBJ1-4; 10 nucleotides match TRBD1. The CDR3 is made up of 18 amino acids. From germline, CDR1 is SGHRS and CDR2 YFSETQ. With V trimmed by 3 bases and J by 0 bases, 8 bases remained unmatched. This CDR3 is CASSSPPGQGATNEKLFF. CDR3 DNA sequence: TGCGCCAGCAGCTCGCCCCCAGGACAGGGGGCAACTAATGAAAAACTGTTTTTT. The full variable domain, its missing parts supplied by reference TRBV5-1 and TRBJ1-4, is KAGVTQTPRYLIKTRGQQVTLSCSPISGHRSVSWYQQTPGQGLQFLFEYFSETQRNKGNFPGRFSGRQFSNSRSEMNVSTLELGDSALYLCASSSPPGQGATNEKLFFGSGTQLSVL.

V is TRBV28 and J is TRBJ1-1, with no clear D. Trimming took 5 bases from V and 0 from J, leaving 7 bases between them. Germline V gene sequence: CDR1 MDHEN, CDR2 SYDVKM. The CDR3 is 13 amino acids. In DNA form, the CDR3 reads TGTGCCAGCAGTCGCGGAATGAACACTGAAGCTTTCTTT. Translating it yields CASSRGMNTEAFF. The full variable domain, in which reference TRBV28 and TRBJ1-1 provide the parts outside the CDR3, is DVKVTQSSRYLVKRTGEKVFLECVQDMDHENMFWYRQDPGLGLRLIYFSYDVKMKEKGDIPEGYSVSREKKERFSLILESASTNQTSMYLCASSRGMNTEAFFGQGTRLTVV.

V usage is TRBV9 and J usage is TRBJ2-1, with D perhaps TRBD1 (6 bases). The CDR3 runs to 15 residues. Trimming removed 3 bases from V and 4 bases from J, with 14 bases in between. Germline V gives CDR1 SGDLS, CDR2 YYNGEE. The CDR3, as DNA: TGTGCCAGCAGCGCCCGAGGACAGCTATACAATGAGCAGTTCTTC. Its protein product is CASSARGQLYNEQFF.

This sequence joins TRBV19 and TRBJ2-2; perhaps TRBD1 as D (5 bases). The CDR3 runs to 12 residues. Germline V CDR1 and CDR2: LNHDA, SQIVND (reference sequence). The V gene lost 7 bases and the J gene lost 5 bases, with 8 bases spanning the gap. The DNA for the CDR3 is TGTGCCAGTATTAGGGGTACCGGGGAGCTGTTTTTT. Amino acid sequence: CASIRGTGELFF.

This clone is classed as medium-sized by frequency. This sequence joins TRBV6-4 and TRBJ2-1, with D perhaps matching TRBD1 (5 bases). This CDR3 contains 15 residues. CDR1 is MRHNA, CDR2 SNTAGT, per germline. Trimming removed 0 bases from V and 7 bases from J, with 13 bases in between. The CDR3 coding sequence is TGTGCCAGCAGTGACTCGCCTGCGTCAGGGAATGAGCAGTTCTTC. Protein sequence: CASSDSPASGNEQFF.

This sequence joins TRBV9 and TRBJ2-7; D possibly corresponds to TRBD2 (5 bases). This CDR3 contains 13 residues. The V end lost 5 bases, the J end lost 7 bases, and 16 bases lay between the germline ends. CDR1 is SGDLS, CDR2 YYNGEE, per germline. The CDR3 loop is CASSGPDSREQYF. The CDR3 region has the DNA TGTGCCAGCAGTGGACCGGACTCTAGGGAGCAGTACTTC.

The V gene is TRBV2, the J gene TRBJ2-3; no clear D gene. The CDR3 sequence is 14 residues long. V shed 3 bases and J shed 2 bases, with 9 bases lying between them. Germline V gene sequence: CDR1 SNHLY, CDR2 FYNNEI. CDR3 residues: CASSDPALTDTQYF. DNA of the CDR3: TGTGCCAGCAGTGACCCAGCGCTCACAGATACGCAGTATTTT.

The chain employs TRBV2 and TRBJ2-4; possibly TRBD2 for D (5 bases). CDR3 size: 13 residues. The germline V gene encodes CDR1 SNHLY and CDR2 FYNNEI. V dropped 4 bases and J dropped 5 bases, with 9 bases sitting between them. The CDR3 reads CASSVELENIQYF. DNA of the CDR3: TGTGCCAGCAGTGTGGAACTAGAAAACATTCAGTACTTC.